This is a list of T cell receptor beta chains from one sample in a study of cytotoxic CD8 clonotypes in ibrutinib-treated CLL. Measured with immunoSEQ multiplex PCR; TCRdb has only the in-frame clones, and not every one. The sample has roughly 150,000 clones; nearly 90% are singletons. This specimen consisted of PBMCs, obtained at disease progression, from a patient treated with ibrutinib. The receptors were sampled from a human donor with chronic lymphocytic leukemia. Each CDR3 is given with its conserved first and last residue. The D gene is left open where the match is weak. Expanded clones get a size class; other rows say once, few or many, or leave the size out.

TGTGCCAGCAGCTGGACAGGGGTAACCTACAATGAGCAGTTCTTC | CASSWTGVTYNEQFF | TRBV5-6 | . | TRBJ2-1 | TRBD1
TGTGCCAGCAGTGAAGCTGACAACTACGAGCAGTACTTC | CASSEADNYEQYF | TRBV2 | . | TRBJ2-7 | .
TGTGCCAGCAGCCAGGGCAGGACAGGGGCCCGGTACGAGCAGTACTTC | CASSQGRTGARYEQYF | TRBV7-8 | . | TRBJ2-7 | TRBD1
TGTGCCAGTATCAGGATAGGACAGGGGAATGGCTACACCTTC | CASIRIGQGNGYTF | TRBV19 | . | TRBJ1-2 | TRBD1
TGTGCCAGCAGTTTATTGGAAGGAGGAAACACCATATATTTT | CASSLLEGGNTIYF | TRBV28 | . | TRBJ1-3 | .
TGCGCCAGCAGCCAAGATCTCCGGGGACCGAACACTGAAGCTTTCTTT | CASSQDLRGPNTEAFF | TRBV4-3 | . | TRBJ1-1 | .
TGCGCCAGCAGCGCCCCGGGACTAGCTATCAATGAGCAGTTCTTC | CASSAPGLAINEQFF | TRBV5-1 | . | TRBJ2-1 | TRBD2
TGTGCCAGCAGCACAACAGGGGAAAGAGGGGCTGAAGCTTTCTTT | CASSTTGERGAEAFF | TRBV9 | . | TRBJ1-1 | TRBD1
TGTGCCAGCAGTGAAGAGACCCAGTACTTC | CASSEETQYF | TRBV2 | . | TRBJ2-5 | .
TGCAGCGTTGGGTCCCCAGTGTATGGCTACACCTTC | CSVGSPVYGYTF | TRBV29-1 | . | TRBJ1-2 | .
TGTGCCAGCAGCTTAGAACCCCTTGAACAGTACTTC | CASSLEPLEQYF | TRBV7-2 | . | TRBJ2-5 | .
TGTGCCAGCAGCGTAGTCGAGGGTGCCGGGGAGCTGTTTTTT | CASSVVEGAGELFF | TRBV9 | . | TRBJ2-2 | .
TGCGCCAGCAGCCAAGATTTTTGGAGAACCGGCGGAATTATATATGGCTACACCTTC | CASSQDFWRTGGIIYGYTF | TRBV4-1 | few | TRBJ1-2 | .
TGTGCCAGCAGTTTCCCTACGCCAACGGGACAGCCGCTGACCTTTTCGGGGAATGAGCAGTTCTTC | CASSFPTPTGQPLTFSGNEQFF | TRBV27 | . | TRBJ2-1 | TRBD1
TGCGCCAGCAGTGCGTCGGGGAGCGGGAAAGAGACCCAGTACTTC | CASSASGSGKETQYF | TRBV10-1 | . | TRBJ2-5 | TRBD2
TGTGCCACCAGCAGGACAGACGGTCCCAATCAGCCCCAGCATTTT | CATSRTDGPNQPQHF | TRBV15 | . | TRBJ1-5 | .
TGTGCCTGGAGAGGGAGGACTAGCGGGAGAGAGAGTTACGAGCAGTACTTC | CAWRGRTSGRESYEQYF | TRBV30 | . | TRBJ2-7 | TRBD2
TGCGCCAGCAGCCAAGTCCTAGCGGGAGTAGGCTACGAGCAGTACTTC | CASSQVLAGVGYEQYF | TRBV4-1 | . | TRBJ2-7 | TRBD2
TGTGCCATCTCCGCCGGTCAAGGGAATCAGCCCCAGCATTTT | CAISAGQGNQPQHF | TRBV10-3 | . | TRBJ1-5 | .
TGTGCCAGCAGCTTTAGCGGGAGGACAGATACGCAGTATTTT | CASSFSGRTDTQYF | TRBV7-2 | . | TRBJ2-3 | TRBD2
TGCGCCAGCAGCTTGGTTCTAGAAACAGATACGCAGTATTTT | CASSLVLETDTQYF | TRBV5-1 | . | TRBJ2-3 | .
TGTGCCTGCGCCCCGCTAGCGGGAAGGGACACCGGGGAGCTGTTTTTT | CACAPLAGRDTGELFF | TRBV28 | . | TRBJ2-2 | TRBD2
TGCGCCAGCAGACGCACAACAGGGGAGTTCGGGGGCTACACCTTC | CASRRTTGEFGGYTF | TRBV4-3 | . | TRBJ1-2 | TRBD1
TGTGCCTGGAGTGTCTCGTTTTACACTGAAGCTTTCTTT | CAWSVSFYTEAFF | TRBV30 | . | TRBJ1-1 | .
TGTGCCAGCAGCGTAGCGGCGGGAGAATTATCCTACAATGAGCAGTTCTTC | CASSVAAGELSYNEQFF | TRBV9 | . | TRBJ2-1 | TRBD2
TGTGCCAGCAGTCGAGTTGAGGGGCTCAATGAGCAGTTCTTC | CASSRVEGLNEQFF | TRBV6-5 | . | TRBJ2-1 | .
TGCGCCAGCAGCCAATCACAGGGTCGGGTCTTT | CASSQSQGRVF | TRBV4-1 | . | TRBJ1-1 | .
TGCGCCAGCAGCCAAGAGTATATCCCAGGGGGCACCTACGAGCAGTACTTC | CASSQEYIPGGTYEQYF | TRBV4-3 | few | TRBJ2-7 | TRBD1
TGTGCCACCACGGACGGTGGGGTTTACGAGCAGTACTTC | CATTDGGVYEQYF | TRBV15 | . | TRBJ2-7 | .
TGTGCCAGCAGTCGGACTAGTCTCGAGCAGTACTTC | CASSRTSLEQYF | TRBV9 | . | TRBJ2-7 | TRBD2
TGTGCCAGCAGCCCACAAGGGGGGACGGGAGGGGAGCAGTACTTC | CASSPQGGTGGEQYF | TRBV11-2 | . | TRBJ2-7 | TRBD2
TGTGCCAGCAGTGAATGGCAAGATACGCAGTATTTT | CASSEWQDTQYF | TRBV6-1 | . | TRBJ2-3 | .
TGCGCCAGCAACGGCGGTCGTAGTAATCCCGAGCAGTACTTC | CASNGGRSNPEQYF | TRBV5-1 | . | TRBJ2-7 | .
TGTGCCAGCAGCTTAATGACTGGCTACACCGGGGAGCTGTTTTTT | CASSLMTGYTGELFF | TRBV7-3 | once | TRBJ2-2 | .
TGTGCCAGCAGCGCCGCCGGGGGGTCCTACAATGAGCAGTTCTTC | CASSAAGGSYNEQFF | TRBV9 | . | TRBJ2-1 | TRBD2
TGTGCCAGCAGCAGAGGGACTAGCGCGAAATACAATGAGCAGTTCTTC | CASSRGTSAKYNEQFF | TRBV4-2 | . | TRBJ2-1 | TRBD2
TGCGCCAGCGGGGGGGGCGCGCTGGGCGGGCACCAAGAGACCCAGTACTTC | CASGGGALGGHQETQYF | TRBV5-1 | . | TRBJ2-5 | .
TGTGCCAGCAGCCCGATCCGGACAGGGGTGAACTATGGCTACACCTTC | CASSPIRTGVNYGYTF | TRBV7-9 | . | TRBJ1-2 | TRBD1
TGTGCCGGGATATCGACAGGCACCTACGAGCAGTACTTC | CAGISTGTYEQYF | TRBV7-2 | once | TRBJ2-7 | .
TGTGCCTGGATCCGGGACACCGATGGAAACACCATATATTTT | CAWIRDTDGNTIYF | TRBV30 | . | TRBJ1-3 | .